This T cell receptor (beta chain) was sequenced in a study of T cell repertoires in cytomegalovirus infection. Comment on this clonotype: The antigen remains undetermined.

V gave up 0 bases and J gave up 4 bases, with 11 bases separating them. The CDR3 sequence is 16 residues long. The germline V gene has CDR1 SGHRS and CDR2 YFSETQ. TCRdb re-analysed the reads in MiXCR, keeping a single row per CDR3 protein. The data contain some 900,000 distinct CDR3 sequences, 32% of them seen just once; the ten biggest clones take up approximately 13%. Findings of the study overall: Dominating the ex vivo response were HLA-C-restricted CMV-specific TCR beta clonotypes. Cumulative frequency (of public TCR beta family members) identified carriers of CMV plus the relevant HLA.

The receptor's source is a human donor in good health (CMV status not recorded). Some clones in this sample may be carry-over from other donors' samples. V is TRBV5-1 and J is TRBJ2-6; tentative D call: TRBD1 (5 bases). The sequencing used cultured CD8+ T cells from PBMCs, collected from culture after CMV antigen stimulation. The CDR3 DNA follows: TGCGCCAGCAGCTTGGTACAGGAAGCAGGGGCCAACGTCCTGACTTTC. Protein product: CASSLVQEAGANVLTF.